This entry lists 20 T cell receptor beta chains sequenced from one sample in a study of identical twins. Each CDR3 protein gets one entry after TCRdb re-called the 5' RACE reads with MiXCR. In the table there are 500,000 to 550,000 distinct CDR3 sequences, approximately 20% of which are singletons. These data were also filed under a second study, of yellow fever vaccine responses in identical twins.

Sequencing input: CD4+ T cells sorted from blood. The source of these receptors is a woman younger than 30 in good health.

Comments on this clonotype: A read error may account for a junction end that differs from germline. The V call is TRBV3-1, the J call TRBJ2-3; 9 positions agree with TRBD1. Germline lookup yields CDR1 LGHDT and CDR2 YNNKEL (reference sequence). This CDR3 comprises 15 residues. The CDR3 here is CATSQRDRVTDTQYF. The CDR3 coding sequence is TGTGCCACCAGCCAACGGGACAGGGTGACAGATACGCAGTATTTT.

This clonotype has a handful of counts. The chain couples TRBV6-1 to TRBJ1-4; unclear D gene. The CDR3 contains 15 residues. CDR1 and CDR2 (germline): MNHNS, SASEGT. Trimming left V 6 bases short and J 7 bases short, with 18 bases between. The CDR3: CASSIKPPRAEKLFF. CDR3 sequence (DNA): TGTGCCAGCAGCATTAAACCCCCGCGAGCTGAAAAACTGTTTTTT.

This clonotype was observed a handful of times. The V and J genes are TRBV7-2 and TRBJ2-7; 7 positions agree with TRBD2. The CDR3 has 13 amino acids. Trimming took 5 bases from V and 6 from J; bases not matched to a gene: 7. Per germline, CDR1 SGHTA and CDR2 FQGNSA. CDR3: CASSRVGGREQYF. CDR3 nucleotide sequence: TGTGCCAGCAGCCGGGTGGGAGGGCGCGAGCAGTACTTC.

The sample holds a few counts of this clonotype. This chain joins TRBV14 and TRBJ2-7; TRBD2 matches 9 bases. Trimming cost V 0 bases and J 6 bases; bases outside gene matches: 6. This CDR3 comprises 15 residues. Germline CDR1 is SGHDN and CDR2 is FVKESK. The CDR3 DNA sequence: TGTGCCAGCAGCCAAGACGTCGGTAGCGGGAGCGAGCAGTACTTC. This encodes CASSQDVGSGSEQYF. Full variable domain (outside the CDR3, taken from reference TRBV14 and TRBJ2-7): EAGVTQFPSHSVIEKGQTVTLRCDPISGHDNLYWYRRVMGKEIKFLLHFVKESKQDESGMPNNRFLAERTGGTYSTLKVQPAELEDSGVYFCASSQDVGSGSEQYFGPGTRLTVT.

This chain uses TRBV10-3 with TRBJ1-2; the D is unclear. CDR1 is ENHRY and CDR2 is SYGVKD in the germline V gene. The CDR3 totals 14 residues. The V and J ends lost 0 bases and 2 bases respectively, with 7 bases between them. This CDR3 is CAISESGRNYGYTF. The CDR3 nucleotides read TGTGCCATCAGTGAGTCAGGCAGAAACTATGGCTACACCTTC.

Only a few counts were recorded for this clonotype. The V call is TRBV3-1, the J call TRBJ2-3; D could derive from TRBD1 or TRBD2 (5 bases each). The CDR3 spans 16 residues. V was shortened by 5 bases and J by 0 bases, with 15 bases between the two germline ends. Germline V gene lookup returns CDR1 LGHDT and CDR2 YNNKEL (reference sequence). CDR3 nucleotides: TGTGCCAGCAGCACCCGATACCGGGACAGCACAGATACGCAGTATTTT. This translates into CASSTRYRDSTDTQYF.

The gene calls are TRBV3-1 and TRBJ2-5, with D perhaps matching TRBD2 (5 bases). Germline CDR1 is LGHDT and CDR2 is YNNKEL (reference sequence). V dropped 2 bases and J dropped 2 bases, with 21 bases sitting between them. The CDR3 contains 18 residues. In DNA form, the CDR3 reads TGTGCCAGCAGCCAAAGATCTACGGGGAGCGGACCACAAGAGACCCAGTACTTC. Residues: CASSQRSTGSGPQETQYF.

The chain recombines TRBV3-1 with TRBJ2-5; 7 bases are a match to TRBD1. V shed 4 bases, J shed 4 bases, and the junction held 12 bases outside the gene matches. CDR1 is LGHDT, CDR2 YNNKEL, per germline (reference sequence). The CDR3 runs to 16 residues. The CDR3 loop reads CASSPTFNRGGETQYF. The CDR3 coding sequence is TGTGCCAGCAGCCCGACCTTCAACAGGGGTGGAGAGACCCAGTACTTC.

This clonotype turned up a few times. The chain uses TRBV27 and TRBJ2-1; the match to TRBD2 covers 8 bases. This CDR3 has 16 residues. CDR1 is MNHEY, CDR2 SMNVEV, per germline (reference sequence). The J segment lost 2 bases and the V segment lost 6 bases, leaving 9 bases of the junction unmatched. CDR3 residues: CASRPLAGTAYNEQFF. As DNA, the CDR3 is TGTGCCAGCAGACCATTAGCGGGAACAGCCTACAATGAGCAGTTCTTC.

This clonotype has a handful of counts. The chain recombines TRBV29-1 with TRBJ2-3, with 8 bases aligning to TRBD2. Germline assignment: CDR1 SQVTM and CDR2 ANQGSEA. This CDR3 is 14 amino acids long. Trimming took 4 bases from V and 2 from J; bases not matched to a gene: 5. The CDR3 DNA is TGCAGCGTTGTCACTAGCGGACCCACAGATACGCAGTATTTT. Protein product: CSVVTSGPTDTQYF.

This clonotype has only a few counts. The chain links TRBV7-3 to TRBJ2-1; 8 bases match TRBD2. Germline lookup yields CDR1 SGHTA and CDR2 FQGTGA. The CDR3 is 16 residues long. Trimming at V came to 5 bases and at J to 2 bases, leaving 8 bases not matched to a gene. The chain's CDR3 is CASSQTTSATYNEQFF. The CDR3 DNA reads as TGTGCCAGCAGCCAAACGACTAGCGCGACCTACAATGAGCAGTTCTTC.

The table lists this clonotype with a few counts. This chain links TRBV5-6 with TRBJ1-4; D possibly corresponds to TRBD1 (5 bases). Germline V gene lookup returns CDR1 SGHDT and CDR2 YYEEEE. CDR3 length: 16 amino acids. V shed 2 bases and J shed 6 bases, with 17 bases lying between them. The CDR3 region is CASSFRDPGRDEKLFF. CDR3 in DNA: TGTGCCAGCAGCTTCCGCGATCCAGGGAGGGATGAAAAACTGTTTTTT. The whole variable domain, remainder taken from reference TRBV5-6 and TRBJ1-4, is DAGVTQSPTHLIKTRGQQVTLRCSPKSGHDTVSWYQQALGQGPQFIFQYYEEEERQRGNFPDRFSGHQFPNYSSELNVNALLLGDSALYLCASSFRDPGRDEKLFFGSGTQLSVL.

This clonotype was observed a few times. The V gene is TRBV10-3, the J gene TRBJ2-2; D tentatively reads TRBD1 or TRBD2 (5 bases each). The germline V gene encodes CDR1 ENHRY and CDR2 SYGVKD. The CDR3 has 13 residues. Between the trimmed V and J ends, which lost 6 bases and 6 bases, there was a span of 11 bases. CDR3 amino acids: CAISRGQPGELFF. CDR3 coding DNA: TGTGCCATCAGCCGGGGCCAGCCCGGGGAGCTGTTTTTT.

The chain has TRBV7-6 and TRBJ1-1, with D possibly matching TRBD1 (5 bases). With 5 bases removed from V and 4 bases from J, the gap between germline ends came to 11 bases. Germline V CDR1 and CDR2: SGHVS, FNYEAQ. The length of the CDR3 is 13 residues. The CDR3 DNA reads as TGTGCCAGCAGCGAGGGCAGGGTCACTGAAGCTTTCTTT. Translation: CASSEGRVTEAFF.

This clonotype was detected only a few times. DNA of the CDR3: TGTGCCAGCAGCATGGGCTCGACTGCCCCCAGTCTGGATACGCAGTATTTT. It yields the protein CASSMGSTAPSLDTQYF. V and J are TRBV7-8 and TRBJ2-3, with D uncertain. Germline CDR1 reads SGHVS; CDR2 reads FQNEAQ. This CDR3 is built from 17 residues. V was clipped by 5 bases and J by 6 bases, with 24 bases between them.

The rearrangement joins TRBV3-1 to TRBJ2-3; 10 positions match TRBD2. Losses at the gene ends were 3 bases for V and 5 bases for J; bases not matched to a gene: 8. The CDR3 has 16 amino acids. Germline lookup yields CDR1 LGHDT and CDR2 YNNKEL (reference sequence). CDR3: CASSQNPGLAKDTQYF. The CDR3 DNA sequence: TGTGCCAGCAGCCAGAATCCGGGACTAGCGAAAGATACGCAGTATTTT.

The chain carries TRBV28 and TRBJ2-1; 11 nucleotides line up with TRBD1. V lost 6 bases to trimming and J lost 7 bases; unmatched junction nucleotides: 8. There are 15 residues in the CDR3. Germline loops: CDR1 MDHEN, CDR2 SYDVKM. Here the CDR3 DNA reads TGTGCCAGCAGCTCCGGGACAGGGGGAAAGAATGAGCAGTTCTTC. Residues: CASSSGTGGKNEQFF. The variable domain in full, with the rest retrieved from reference TRBV28 and TRBJ2-1, is DVKVTQSSRYLVKRTGEKVFLECVQDMDHENMFWYRQDPGLGLRLIYFSYDVKMKEKGDIPEGYSVSREKKERFSLILESASTNQTSMYLCASSSGTGGKNEQFFGPGTRLTVL.

This clonotype was detected a few times. This chain connects TRBV15 to TRBJ2-2, with 10 positions matching TRBD1. V lost 1 base, J lost 8 bases, and 10 bases stayed unmatched. CDR3 size: 17 residues. CDR1 is LNHNV, CDR2 YYDKDF, per germline (reference sequence). The CDR3 DNA sequence: TGTGCCACCAGCAGAGGCTGGGGGACAGGGGATGCTGGGGAGCTGTTTTTT. Its protein product is CATSRGWGTGDAGELFF.

The chain recombines TRBV5-1 with TRBJ2-5; either TRBD1 or TRBD2 may supply D (5 bases each). Trimming left V 1 base short and J 2 bases short, with 9 bases between. The CDR3 covers 14 residues. Germline assignment: CDR1 SGHRS and CDR2 YFSETQ. CDR3 amino acids: CASSLQGPQETQYF. In DNA, the CDR3 is TGCGCCAGCAGCTTGCAGGGACCGCAAGAGACCCAGTACTTC.

This clonotype was picked up a small number of times. The chain links TRBV3-1 to TRBJ2-1; possible D gene TRBD2, 6 bases. The CDR3 contains 13 residues. Germline V gene sequence: CDR1 LGHDT, CDR2 YNNKEL (reference sequence). Trimming left V 2 bases short and J 10 bases short, with 12 bases between. This CDR3 is CASSQLRREEQFF. The CDR3 coding sequence is TGTGCCAGCAGCCAACTCCGTCGGGAGGAGCAGTTCTTC.